This TCR beta chain was documented in a study of T-cell reconstitution after alpha-beta-depleted transplantation in children. For TCRbeta, the library was prepared with unique molecular identifiers. TCRdb processed the PCR reads anew with MiXCR; each CDR3 protein has one entry. The sample records hundreds of thousands of distinct CDR3 sequences, more than 9% being singletons. Germline V gene data show CDR1 as SQVTM and CDR2 as ANQGSEA. Trimming took 7 bases from V and 0 from J; bases not matched to a gene: 9. This CDR3 has 15 amino acids. This clonotype was recorded many times. The sequencing here drew on PBMCs from the stem cell graft donor, taken from the stem cell graft. The chain employs TRBV29-1 and TRBJ1-5, with 7 nucleotides matching TRBD1. This sequence was found in a human donor who donated a stem cell graft to a child with acute myeloid leukemia. In nucleotides, the CDR3 is TGCAGCGCCCAGGACAGGTTTGATAGCAATCAGCCCCAGCATTTT. Amino acids: CSAQDRFDSNQPQHF.